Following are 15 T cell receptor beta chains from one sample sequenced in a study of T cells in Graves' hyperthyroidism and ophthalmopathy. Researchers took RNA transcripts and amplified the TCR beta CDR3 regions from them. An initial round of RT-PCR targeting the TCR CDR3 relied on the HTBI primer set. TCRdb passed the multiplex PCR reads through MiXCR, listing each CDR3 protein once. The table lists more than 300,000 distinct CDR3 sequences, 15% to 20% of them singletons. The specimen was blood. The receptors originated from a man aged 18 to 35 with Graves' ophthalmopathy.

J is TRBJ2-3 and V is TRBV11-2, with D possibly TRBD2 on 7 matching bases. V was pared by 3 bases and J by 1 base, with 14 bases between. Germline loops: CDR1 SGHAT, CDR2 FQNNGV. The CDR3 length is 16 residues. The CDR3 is CASSFPGAGGTDTQYF. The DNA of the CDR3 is TGTGCCAGCAGCTTTCCGGGGGCGGGGGGCACAGATACGCAGTATTTT.

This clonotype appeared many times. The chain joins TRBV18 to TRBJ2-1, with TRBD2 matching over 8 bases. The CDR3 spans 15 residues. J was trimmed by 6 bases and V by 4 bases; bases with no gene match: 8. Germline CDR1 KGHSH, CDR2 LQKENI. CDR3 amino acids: CASSLARTSINEQFF. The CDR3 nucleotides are TGTGCCAGCTCACTAGCCCGGACTAGCATCAATGAGCAGTTCTTC.

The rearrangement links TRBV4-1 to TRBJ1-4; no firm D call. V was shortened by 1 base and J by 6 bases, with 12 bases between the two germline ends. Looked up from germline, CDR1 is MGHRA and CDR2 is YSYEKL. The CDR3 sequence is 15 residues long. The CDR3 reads CASSQGWPKDEKLFF. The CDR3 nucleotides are TGCGCCAGCAGCCAAGGGTGGCCTAAGGATGAAAAACTGTTTTTT.

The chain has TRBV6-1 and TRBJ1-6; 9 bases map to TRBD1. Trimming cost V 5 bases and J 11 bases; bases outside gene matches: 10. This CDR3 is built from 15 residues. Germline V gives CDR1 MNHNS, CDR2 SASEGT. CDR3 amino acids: CASSPGQGANPPLHF. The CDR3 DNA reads TGTGCCAGCAGTCCGGGACAGGGCGCCAATCCACCCCTCCACTTT.

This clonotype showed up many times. The CDR3 protein is CATRLHMNTEAFF. The CDR3 bases are TGTGCCACCAGACTGCACATGAACACTGAAGCTTTCTTT. This chain links TRBV7-3 with TRBJ1-1; D is unclear. Trimming shortened V by 10 bases and J by 0 bases, and 12 bases separated the two germline ends. The V gene's germline CDR1 is SGHTA and CDR2 FQGTGA. The CDR3 has 13 residues.

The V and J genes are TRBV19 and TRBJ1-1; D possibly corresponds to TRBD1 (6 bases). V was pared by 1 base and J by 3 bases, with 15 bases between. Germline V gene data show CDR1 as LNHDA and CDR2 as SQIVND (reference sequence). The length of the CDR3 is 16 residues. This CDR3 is CASSIGGGIADTEAFF. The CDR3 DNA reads TGTGCCAGTAGTATAGGAGGGGGTATCGCAGACACTGAAGCTTTCTTT.

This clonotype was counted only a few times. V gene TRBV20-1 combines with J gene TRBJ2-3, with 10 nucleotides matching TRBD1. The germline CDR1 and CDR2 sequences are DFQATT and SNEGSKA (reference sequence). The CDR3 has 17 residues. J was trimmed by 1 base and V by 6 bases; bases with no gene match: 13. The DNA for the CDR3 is TGCAGTGCCCGGACAGGGGGTTTCAGCGGGGGCACAGATACGCAGTATTTT. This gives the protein CSARTGGFSGGTDTQYF.

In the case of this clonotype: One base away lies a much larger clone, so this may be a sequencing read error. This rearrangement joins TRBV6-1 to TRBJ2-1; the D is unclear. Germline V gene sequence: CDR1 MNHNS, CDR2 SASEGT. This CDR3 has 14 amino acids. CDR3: CASSEAGQYNKQFF. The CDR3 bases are TGTGCCAGCAGTGAAGCAGGGCAGTACAATAAGCAGTTCTTC.

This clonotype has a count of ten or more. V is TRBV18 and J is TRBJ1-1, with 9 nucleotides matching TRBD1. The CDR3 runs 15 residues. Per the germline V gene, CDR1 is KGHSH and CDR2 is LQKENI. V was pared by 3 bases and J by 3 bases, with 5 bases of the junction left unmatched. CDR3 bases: TGTGCCAGCTCACCCGGGACAGGGACGGACACTGAAGCTTTCTTT. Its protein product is CASSPGTGTDTEAFF.

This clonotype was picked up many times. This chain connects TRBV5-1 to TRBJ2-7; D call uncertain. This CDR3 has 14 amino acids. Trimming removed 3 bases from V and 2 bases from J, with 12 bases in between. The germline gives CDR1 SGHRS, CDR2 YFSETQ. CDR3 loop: CASSSRALTYEQYF. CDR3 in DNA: TGCGCCAGCAGCTCGAGAGCCCTCACCTACGAGCAGTACTTC.

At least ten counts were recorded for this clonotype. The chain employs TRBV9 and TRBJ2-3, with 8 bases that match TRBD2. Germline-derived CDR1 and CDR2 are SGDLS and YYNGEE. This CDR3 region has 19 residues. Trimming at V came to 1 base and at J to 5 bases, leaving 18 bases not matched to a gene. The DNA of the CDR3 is TGTGCCAGCAGCGTATGGGGGGCTGCGGGGGGTCCCACGGGAGATACGCAGTATTTT. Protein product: CASSVWGAAGGPTGDTQYF.

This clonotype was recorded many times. CDR3 amino acids: CASSPLAGMHEQYF. The DNA for the CDR3 is TGTGCCAGCAGCCCCCTGGCAGGGATGCACGAGCAGTACTTC. The chain has TRBV3-1 and TRBJ2-7, with D perhaps matching TRBD1 (5 bases). Germline V CDR1 and CDR2: LGHDT, YNNKEL (reference sequence). CDR3 length: 14 residues. Trimming pared 4 bases from V and 5 bases from J, leaving 15 bases between.

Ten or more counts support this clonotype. CDR3 DNA: TGTGCCAGCAGCCCCCGCGGGGGGAAGGACTTCACAGATACGCAGTATTTT. This gives the protein CASSPRGGKDFTDTQYF. The chain couples TRBV7-9 to TRBJ2-3, with 8 positions matching TRBD2. Germline CDR1 reads SEHNR; CDR2 reads FQNEAQ (reference sequence). With 5 bases clipped from V and 2 bases from J, the junction kept 12 bases outside the gene matches. The CDR3 length is 17 residues.

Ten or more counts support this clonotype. This CDR3 is CASSPDSDTQYF. The CDR3 DNA is TGCGCCAGCAGCCCGGACAGTGACACGCAGTATTTT. The chain links TRBV5-1 to TRBJ2-3, with D possibly being TRBD1 (6 bases). The ends were cut back, 4 bases at V and 9 bases at J, with 12 bases in the middle. The CDR3 covers 12 residues. Germline V CDR1 and CDR2: SGHRS, YFSETQ.

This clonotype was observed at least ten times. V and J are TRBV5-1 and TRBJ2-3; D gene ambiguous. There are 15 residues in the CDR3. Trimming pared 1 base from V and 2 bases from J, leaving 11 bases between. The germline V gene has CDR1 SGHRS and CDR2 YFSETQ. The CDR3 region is CASSLSRRITDTQYF. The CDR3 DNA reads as TGCGCCAGCAGCTTGTCGAGGCGGATCACAGATACGCAGTATTTT.